A selection of T cell receptor beta chains follows, all from one sample in a study of blood T cell repertoires in COVID-19. Libraries were prepared by immunoSEQ multiplex PCR; TCRdb keeps only in-frame clonotypes and omits some of them. The sample carries about 240,000 clones, around 87% recorded once. The material sequenced was PBMCs or T cells enriched from blood (not recorded which). The receptors come from a woman aged 40 to 50 with acute COVID-19. Each CDR3 is given with its conserved first and last residue. D genes are given only for firm matches. The listing skips clone size in some rows; elsewhere it reads once, few, many or a size class.

j_call | v_call | d_call | clone_size | cdr3_aa | cdr3_nt
TRBJ1-6 | TRBV5-4 | - | few | CASSFVGATYNSPLHF | TGTGCCAGCAGCTTTGTAGGGGCAACTTATAATTCACCCCTCCACTTT
TRBJ1-4 | TRBV11-2 | TRBD1 | - | CASSLVGDRNEKLFF | TGTGCCAGCAGCTTAGTGGGGGACAGGAATGAAAAACTGTTTTTT
TRBJ1-2 | TRBV12-3/TRBV12-4 | - | - | CASSLSLQVGYTF | TGTGCCAGCAGTTTATCCCTCCAGGTGGGCTACACCTTC
TRBJ2-1 | TRBV9 | TRBD2 | - | CASSVALAGEVGNEQFF | TGTGCCAGCAGCGTAGCTCTAGCGGGAGAGGTAGGCAATGAGCAGTTCTTC
TRBJ2-1 | TRBV9 | TRBD2 | - | CASSEGLAVYNEQFF | TGTGCCAGCAGCGAGGGACTAGCGGTCTACAATGAGCAGTTCTTC
TRBJ2-5 | TRBV24-1 | - | many | CATSDPDRYQETQYF | TGTGCCACCAGTGATCCTGACAGGTACCAAGAGACCCAGTACTTC
TRBJ2-1 | TRBV5-4 | TRBD2 | - | CASSLALLAGVVNEQFF | TGTGCCAGCAGCTTGGCCCTACTAGCGGGAGTTGTCAATGAGCAGTTCTTC
TRBJ1-2 | TRBV6-5 | TRBD1 | once | CASNPTGQRYGYTF | TGTGCCAGCAATCCGACGGGACAGCGCTATGGCTACACCTTC
TRBJ2-1 | TRBV6-1 | TRBD1 | - | CASSEALLGQGANEQFF | TGTGCCAGCAGTGAAGCGCTGTTGGGACAGGGGGCCAATGAGCAGTTCTTC
TRBJ2-1 | TRBV29-1 | TRBD2 | - | CSLTSSNEQFF | TGCTCCTTGACTAGCTCAAATGAGCAGTTCTTC